Below, 27 T cell receptor beta chains from the same sample are listed, as sequenced in a study of CD8 T cells in ankylosing spondylitis. TCRdb processed the 5' RACE reads anew with MiXCR; each CDR3 protein has one entry. The sample lists fewer than 250,000 distinct CDR3 sequences; 30% to 35% were seen once. Specimen: blood, either unsorted or a sorted T cell fraction (not recorded which). These receptors all come from a male donor with ankylosing spondylitis or in good health (not recorded which).

The chain recombines TRBV5-1 with TRBJ2-7, with 9 positions matching TRBD2. With 7 bases clipped from V and 6 bases from J, the junction kept 20 bases outside the gene matches. The germline gives CDR1 SGHRS, CDR2 YFSETQ. The CDR3 runs to 17 residues. The CDR3 coding sequence is TGCGCCAGCTACTTGGGGCCAAGTTCTAGCGGGGTATCCGAGCAGTACTTC. Protein sequence: CASYLGPSSSGVSEQYF. Filled out from reference TRBV5-1 and TRBJ2-7, the complete variable domain reads KAGVTQTPRYLIKTRGQQVTLSCSPISGHRSVSWYQQTPGQGLQFLFEYFSETQRNKGNFPGRFSGRQFSNSRSEMNVSTLELGDSALYLCASYLGPSSSGVSEQYFGPGTRLTVT.

This clonotype was observed a few times. The chain links TRBV4-2 to TRBJ2-6; D is uncertain. Germline-derived CDR1 and CDR2 are LGHNA and YNFKEQ. The CDR3 is 16 residues long. V was clipped by 1 base and J by 0 bases, with 7 bases between them. The CDR3 nucleotides read TGTGCCAGCAGCCAAGTAGCAGGCTCTGGGGCCAACGTCCTGACTTTC. Encoded protein: CASSQVAGSGANVLTF.

The sample holds a few counts of this clonotype. This chain connects TRBV25-1 to TRBJ2-3, with TRBD1 matching 7 bases. V dropped 3 bases and J dropped 4; count of bases not matched to a gene: 13. Germline V lookup: CDR1 MGHDK, CDR2 SYGVNS. The CDR3 runs to 17 residues. CDR3 residues: CASSDPSRDSPPDTQYF. The CDR3 nucleotides read TGTGCCAGCAGTGACCCCTCCCGGGACAGTCCTCCAGATACGCAGTATTTT.

There are a few counts of this clonotype. In DNA form, the CDR3 reads TGTGCCAGCAGTAACCAGGGGATGGGCTACGAGCAGTACTTC. Translated: CASSNQGMGYEQYF. The chain has TRBV27 and TRBJ2-7; maybe TRBD1 (6 bases). Germline CDR1 MNHEY, CDR2 SMNVEV (reference sequence). Trimming cost V 5 bases and J 3 bases, with 14 bases left between them. The CDR3 contains 14 residues.

The table lists this clonotype with a few counts. The chain joins TRBV11-2 to TRBJ2-3; no definite D call. Deletions cut 1 base from V and 2 bases from J, with 13 bases between. The CDR3 has 16 residues. In germline, CDR1 is SGHAT, CDR2 FQNNGV. The CDR3 sequence: CASSLAQKINTDTQYF. In DNA form, the CDR3 reads TGTGCCAGCAGCTTAGCTCAGAAAATAAACACAGATACGCAGTATTTT. The variable domain in full, with the rest retrieved from reference TRBV11-2 and TRBJ2-3, is EAGVAQSPRYKIIEKRQSVAFWCNPISGHATLYWYQQILGQGPKLLIQFQNNGVVDDSQLPKDRFSAERLKGVDSTLKIQPAKLEDSAVYLCASSLAQKINTDTQYFGPGTRLTVL.

The chain has TRBV12-3 or TRBV12-4 and TRBJ2-7; 8 bases are shared with TRBD1. Trimming at V came to 6 bases and at J to 5 bases, leaving 3 bases not matched to a gene. The CDR3 is 12 residues long. The CDR3 sequence: CASSLQGDEQYF. The DNA for the CDR3 is TGTGCCAGCAGCTTACAGGGGGACGAGCAGTACTTC.

The rearrangement joins TRBV7-6 to TRBJ2-2; 7 nucleotides line up with TRBD1. V dropped 4 bases and J dropped 3; count of bases not matched to a gene: 5. There are 15 residues in the CDR3. CDR1 is SGHVS, CDR2 FNYEAQ, per germline. In nucleotides, the CDR3 is TGTGCCAGCAGCTCCCGGGACAGTCACACCGGGGAGCTGTTTTTT. Its translation is CASSSRDSHTGELFF. The complete variable domain, with remaining parts taken from reference TRBV7-6 and TRBJ2-2, reads GAGVSQSPRYKVTKRGQDVALRCDPISGHVSLYWYRQALGQGPEFLTYFNYEAQQDKSGLPNDRFSAERPEGSISTLTIQRTEQRDSAMYRCASSSRDSHTGELFFGEGSRLTVL.

V is TRBV20-1 and J is TRBJ2-5; D is undetermined. The CDR3 totals 14 residues. Trimming cost V 0 bases and J 2 bases, with 10 bases left between them. Germline V CDR1 and CDR2: DFQATT, SNEGSKA (reference sequence). The CDR3 DNA is TGCAGTGCTAGAGATCTGGCAGTACAAGAGACCCAGTACTTC. This sequence encodes CSARDLAVQETQYF.

This clonotype was seen only a few times. The V and J genes are TRBV10-3 and TRBJ2-7, with TRBD2 matching 7 bases. The CDR3 is 13 residues long. V gave up 11 bases and J gave up 3 bases; unmatched junction bases: 10. In germline, CDR1 is ENHRY, CDR2 SYGVKD. This CDR3 is CASRGAGVYEQYF. The CDR3 coding sequence is TGTGCCTCCAGAGGGGCGGGGGTCTACGAGCAGTACTTC.

The rearrangement joins TRBV20-1 to TRBJ1-2; D remains ambiguous. V was shortened by 0 bases and J by 4 bases, with 12 bases between the two germline ends. The length of the CDR3 is 14 residues. Germline CDR1 and CDR2: DFQATT and SNEGSKA (reference sequence). The CDR3 sequence: CSARDPGRLYGYTF. The CDR3 nucleotides read TGCAGTGCTAGAGACCCCGGGAGGCTCTATGGCTACACCTTC.

The V gene is TRBV12-3 or TRBV12-4, the J gene TRBJ1-1; no definite D call. CDR3 length: 13 amino acids. V was shortened by 4 bases and J by 11 bases, with 17 bases between the two germline ends. CDR3: CASSSGVNTRAFF. DNA of the CDR3: TGTGCCAGCAGTTCCGGAGTGAACACTCGGGCTTTCTTT.

V usage is TRBV20-1 and J usage is TRBJ1-1, with a tentative D call TRBD1 (5 bases). Trimming left V 6 bases short and J 4 bases short, with 18 bases between. Germline V lookup: CDR1 DFQATT, CDR2 SNEGSKA (reference sequence). The CDR3 length is 14 residues. For the CDR3, the DNA is TGCAGTGCCCAAGCGGGACCCACGCGCACTGAAGCTTTCTTT. This translates into CSAQAGPTRTEAFF.

V gene TRBV9 combines with J gene TRBJ2-3; 7 bases line up with TRBD1. Germline assignment: CDR1 SGDLS and CDR2 YYNGEE. Trimming took 0 bases from V and 1 from J; bases not matched to a gene: 2. The length of the CDR3 is 15 residues. CDR3 in amino acids: CASSVVDRGTDTQYF. CDR3 DNA: TGTGCCAGCAGCGTAGTAGACAGGGGCACAGATACGCAGTATTTT.

V and J are TRBV20-1 and TRBJ2-1, with 10 bases aligning to TRBD2. Per the germline V gene, CDR1 is DFQATT and CDR2 is SNEGSKA (reference sequence). J lost 5 bases, V lost 6 bases, and 7 bases had no gene match. CDR3 size: 14 residues. CDR3: CSAPAGGPHNEQFF. The DNA for the CDR3 is TGCAGTGCCCCAGCGGGGGGGCCCCACAATGAGCAGTTCTTC.

This sequence joins TRBV7-9 and TRBJ2-3; D uncertain. Germline V CDR1 and CDR2: SEHNR, FQNEAQ (reference sequence). The CDR3 spans 12 residues. The germline V and J ends were trimmed by 3 bases and 6 bases, with 7 bases remaining between them. CDR3 loop: CASSFPRDTQYF. In DNA, the CDR3 is TGTGCCAGCAGCTTTCCCAGGGATACGCAGTATTTT.

This clonotype was recorded a few times. The rearrangement links TRBV7-8 to TRBJ1-5; tentatively, D is TRBD1 (5 bases). The CDR3 loop spans 14 amino acids. Trimming pared 3 bases from V and 6 bases from J, leaving 12 bases between. Per the germline V gene, CDR1 is SGHVS and CDR2 is FQNEAQ. CDR3 residues: CASSFGGSGQPQHF. The CDR3, as DNA: TGTGCCAGCAGCTTTGGGGGGAGCGGTCAGCCCCAGCATTTT.

V usage is TRBV9 and J usage is TRBJ2-3; 8 bases match TRBD2. Per germline, CDR1 SGDLS and CDR2 YYNGEE. The V gene end was trimmed by 0 bases and the J gene end by 5 bases; junction bases not matched to a gene: 8. The CDR3 has 16 residues. The chain's CDR3 is CASSVATSLAGDTQYF. The CDR3 nucleotides read TGTGCCAGCAGCGTAGCTACATCGCTAGCGGGAGATACGCAGTATTTT.

The rearrangement joins TRBV29-1 to TRBJ2-2; no definite D call. Germline CDR1 reads SQVTM; CDR2 reads ANQGSEA. Trimming took 3 bases from V and 0 from J, leaving 5 bases between them. The CDR3 is made up of 13 amino acids. The CDR3 reads CSVDTANTGELFF. For the CDR3, the DNA is TGCAGCGTTGACACAGCGAACACCGGGGAGCTGTTTTTT.

The gene calls are TRBV7-2 and TRBJ2-3; no definite D call. There are 15 residues in the CDR3. The germline CDR1 and CDR2 sequences are SGHTA and FQGNSA. Trimming cost V 1 base and J 1 base, with 9 bases left between them. The CDR3 DNA is TGTGCCAGCAGCTTAGGCTCTACCCGCACAGATACGCAGTATTTT. Protein product: CASSLGSTRTDTQYF.

A few counts support this clonotype. V is TRBV20-1 and J is TRBJ2-5; no definite D call. V lost 6 bases, J lost 10 bases, and 24 bases lay in between. CDR3 length equals 14 residues. Germline assignment: CDR1 DFQATT and CDR2 SNEGSKA (reference sequence). This CDR3 reads CSARRPPNVSGQYF. CDR3 DNA: TGCAGTGCCAGACGTCCGCCGAACGTCTCGGGCCAGTACTTC.

This clonotype was observed a few times. The chain uses TRBV4-1 and TRBJ2-3, with TRBD2 as a possible D gene (6 bases). Germline V gene sequence: CDR1 MGHRA, CDR2 YSYEKL. Trimming left V 2 bases short and J 4 bases short, with 22 bases between. The CDR3 runs 18 residues. The CDR3: CASSQQDQVLAGADTQYF. Written as DNA, the CDR3 is TGCGCCAGCAGCCAACAGGATCAGGTACTAGCTGGCGCAGATACGCAGTATTTT.

The chain combines TRBV12-3 or TRBV12-4 with TRBJ2-1; 12 bases agree with TRBD2. The trim removed 3 bases at V and 9 bases at J, leaving 12 bases unmatched. This CDR3 region has 17 residues. This chain's CDR3 is CASSFGWASGGDGEQFF. The CDR3 DNA follows: TGTGCCAGCAGTTTCGGGTGGGCTAGCGGGGGGGATGGTGAGCAGTTCTTC.

The chain carries TRBV21-1 and TRBJ2-5; TRBD2 reflects the table's D call only, with no check against the DNA. TRBV21-1 is reported as a pseudogene. CDR3 length equals 19 residues. The CDR3 sequence is CASSKEKSSGGDYQETQYF. The CDR3 nucleotides are TGTGCCAGCAGCAAAGAAAAGTCTAGCGGGGGAGATTACCAAGAGACCCAGTACTTC.

The J gene is TRBJ2-7, the V gene TRBV11-2; weak D call: TRBD1 (5 bases). Trimming pared 3 bases from V and 3 bases from J, leaving 9 bases between. This CDR3 is 13 amino acids long. Germline assignment: CDR1 SGHAT and CDR2 FQNNGV. CDR3 region: CASSFSGLYEQYF. Here the CDR3 DNA reads TGTGCCAGCAGCTTCTCAGGGCTCTACGAGCAGTACTTC.

The chain has TRBV10-3 and TRBJ1-6; D ambiguous. V was cut by 2 bases and J by 7 bases, with 9 bases left in between. The CDR3 runs to 14 residues. Germline CDR1 ENHRY, CDR2 SYGVKD. The CDR3 bases are TGTGCCATCAGTGAGCACTCAGAAAATTCACCCCTCCACTTT. Translating gives CAISEHSENSPLHF.

This clonotype was seen a few times. V is TRBV7-9 and J is TRBJ2-1; 8 nucleotides agree with TRBD1. The germline CDR1 and CDR2 sequences are SEHNR and FQNEAQ (reference sequence). With 5 bases clipped from V and 3 bases from J, the junction kept 6 bases outside the gene matches. The length of the CDR3 is 15 residues. CDR3 DNA sequence: TGTGCCAGCAGCGTGACAGGGGCGGTCTACAATGAGCAGTTCTTC. The encoded protein is CASSVTGAVYNEQFF.

The rearrangement uses TRBV3-1 and TRBJ2-5; TRBD2 aligns across 8 bases. This CDR3 is 15 amino acids long. V lost 0 bases to trimming and J lost 2 bases; unmatched junction nucleotides: 2. The germline V gene has CDR1 LGHDT and CDR2 YNNKEL (reference sequence). DNA of the CDR3: TGTGCCAGCAGCCAAGAGGTAGCGGGGCAAGAGACCCAGTACTTC. Amino acid sequence: CASSQEVAGQETQYF.